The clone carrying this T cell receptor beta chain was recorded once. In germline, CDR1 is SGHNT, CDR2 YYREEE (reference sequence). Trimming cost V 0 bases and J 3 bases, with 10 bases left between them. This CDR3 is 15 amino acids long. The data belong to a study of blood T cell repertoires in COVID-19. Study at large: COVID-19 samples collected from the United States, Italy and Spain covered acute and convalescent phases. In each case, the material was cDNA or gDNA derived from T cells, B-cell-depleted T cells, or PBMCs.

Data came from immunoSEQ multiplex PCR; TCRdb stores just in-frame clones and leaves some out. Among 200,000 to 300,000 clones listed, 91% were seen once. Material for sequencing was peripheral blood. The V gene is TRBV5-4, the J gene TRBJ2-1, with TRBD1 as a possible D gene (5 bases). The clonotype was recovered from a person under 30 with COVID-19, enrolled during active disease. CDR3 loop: CASSLETGVYNEQFF. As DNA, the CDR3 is TGTGCCAGCAGCTTGGAAACAGGTGTCTACAATGAGCAGTTCTTC.